Each of the 13 T cell receptor beta chains below was sequenced from the same sample in a study of blood T cell repertoires in COVID-19. Sequencing used immunoSEQ multiplex PCR; TCRdb keeps in-frame clones, though not all of them. The data contain about 74,000 clones, more than 85% of them seen just once; the ten biggest clones take up 4.8%. Source material: peripheral blood. These receptor sequences come from a woman in her fifties or sixties with active COVID-19.

The chain is built from TRBV3-1 (or the pseudogene TRBV3-2) and TRBJ2-2; possibly TRBD1 for D (6 bases). V lost 0 bases, J lost 2 bases, and 10 bases lay in between. The germline V gene has CDR1 LGHDT and CDR2 YNNKEL (reference sequence). The CDR3 has 16 amino acids. This CDR3 reads CASSQDTGTNTGELFF. CDR3 sequence (DNA): TGTGCCAGCAGCCAAGATACAGGGACAAACACCGGGGAGCTGTTTTTT.

The chain uses TRBV27 and TRBJ2-5; TRBD1 aligns across 8 bases. Germline CDR1 MNHEY, CDR2 SMNVEV (reference sequence). This CDR3 is 14 amino acids long. The V segment lost 7 bases and the J segment 1 base; nucleotides outside the gene matches: 5. The CDR3 DNA is TGTGCCAGCAAATATGGACAGGGCCAAGAGACCCAGTACTTC. The encoded protein is CASKYGQGQETQYF.

The J gene is TRBJ2-3, the V gene TRBV7-9, with D possibly being TRBD2 (6 bases). Germline CDR1 SEHNR, CDR2 FQNEAQ (reference sequence). The CDR3 runs to 14 residues. V was trimmed by 2 bases and J by 5 bases, leaving 11 bases between them. CDR3 in amino acids: CASSLLGGGDTQYF. CDR3 bases: TGTGCCAGCAGCTTATTGGGGGGTGGAGATACGCAGTATTTT.

The rearrangement uses TRBV7-8 and TRBJ1-5; 8 nucleotides agree with TRBD1. V gave up 0 bases and J gave up 4 bases; unmatched junction bases: 2. The CDR3 has 15 amino acids. Germline-derived CDR1 and CDR2 are SGHVS and FQNEAQ. The CDR3 protein is CASSLARQGNQPQHF. DNA for the CDR3: TGTGCCAGCAGCTTAGCGCGACAGGGGAATCAGCCCCAGCATTTT.

The chain joins TRBV5-1 to TRBJ1-3; 7 bases align to TRBD1. The CDR3 contains 16 residues. The ends lost 0 bases at V and 4 bases at J; junction bases unmatched: 7. The germline CDR1 and CDR2 sequences are SGHRS and YFSETQ. CDR3 protein: CASSLAPSGGGNTIYF. In nucleotides, the CDR3 is TGCGCCAGCAGCTTGGCCCCATCAGGGGGGGGAAACACCATATATTTT. Variable domain in full (rest from reference TRBV5-1 and TRBJ1-3): KAGVTQTPRYLIKTRGQQVTLSCSPISGHRSVSWYQQTPGQGLQFLFEYFSETQRNKGNFPGRFSGRQFSNSRSEMNVSTLELGDSALYLCASSLAPSGGGNTIYFGEGSWLTVV.

The V gene is TRBV10-3, the J gene TRBJ1-6; D perhaps matches TRBD1 (6 bases). The CDR3 runs to 15 residues. V shed 3 bases and J shed 7 bases, with 13 bases lying between them. The V gene's germline CDR1 is ENHRY and CDR2 SYGVKD. The CDR3 here is CAISESTGPNSPLHF. CDR3 coding DNA: TGTGCCATCAGTGAATCAACAGGGCCCAATTCACCCCTCCACTTT.

This chain uses TRBV2 with TRBJ2-1; TRBD2 matches 11 bases. The germline V gene has CDR1 SNHLY and CDR2 FYNNEI. The CDR3 length is 15 residues. The V gene end was trimmed by 4 bases and the J gene end by 6 bases; junction bases not matched to a gene: 5. CDR3 sequence reads: CASSGLAGRSNEQFF. The DNA for the CDR3 is TGTGCCAGCAGTGGACTAGCGGGACGGAGCAATGAGCAGTTCTTC.

The V call is TRBV6-5, the J call TRBJ2-4; TRBD1 agrees at 7 bases. The CDR3 runs to 14 residues. The germline gives CDR1 MNHEY, CDR2 SVGAGI. The V gene end was trimmed by 5 bases and the J gene end by 0 bases; junction bases not matched to a gene: 1. For the CDR3, the DNA is TGTGCCAGCAGTACAGGGGCAGCCAAAAACATTCAGTACTTC. Translating it yields CASSTGAAKNIQYF.

This chain links TRBV11-1 with TRBJ2-7; 10 positions agree with TRBD1. This CDR3 contains 15 residues. V gave up 5 bases and J gave up 1 base; unmatched junction bases: 5. In germline, CDR1 is SGHAT, CDR2 FQDESV (reference sequence). Written as DNA, the CDR3 is TGTGCCAGCAGCGCGGACAGGGGGACGTCCTACGAGCAGTACTTC. This codes for CASSADRGTSYEQYF.

V is TRBV3-1 (or the pseudogene TRBV3-2) and J is TRBJ2-1; the D is unclear. The CDR3 extends over 14 amino acids. V lost 0 bases and J 9 bases, leaving 12 bases between the germline ends. Germline V gene lookup returns CDR1 LGHDT and CDR2 YNNKEL (reference sequence). The DNA for the CDR3 is TGTGCCAGCAGCCAAGATTTAAGCGTTCGTGAGCAGTTCTTC. As protein: CASSQDLSVREQFF.

This rearrangement joins TRBV4-2 to TRBJ2-2, with D tentatively TRBD2 (6 bases). The V end lost 5 bases, the J end lost 5 bases, and 18 bases lay between the germline ends. Germline CDR1 LGHNA, CDR2 YNFKEQ. The CDR3 length is 16 residues. CDR3 coding DNA: TGTGCCAGCAGCTCACGACATGGCGGGGTTACCGGGGAGCTGTTTTTT. Protein: CASSSRHGGVTGELFF.

The chain has TRBV5-5 and TRBJ2-5; D possibly corresponds to TRBD2 (6 bases). Per the germline V gene, CDR1 is SGHKS and CDR2 is YYEKEE (reference sequence). V was shortened by 0 bases and J by 5 bases, with 14 bases between the two germline ends. CDR3 length: 15 residues. In DNA, the CDR3 is TGTGCCAGCAGCTTGGCCGTGACTAGAGTGGAGACCCAGTACTTC. This encodes CASSLAVTRVETQYF.

The chain links TRBV21-1 to TRBJ2-7; the D call in the table, TRBD2, was not verified against the DNA. TRBV21-1 is described as a pseudogene. This CDR3 has 16 residues. The CDR3 DNA is TGTGCCAGCAGCAAAGAGGGATTTCCGGGGTCCTACGAGCAGTACTTC. This gives the protein CASSKEGFPGSYEQYF.